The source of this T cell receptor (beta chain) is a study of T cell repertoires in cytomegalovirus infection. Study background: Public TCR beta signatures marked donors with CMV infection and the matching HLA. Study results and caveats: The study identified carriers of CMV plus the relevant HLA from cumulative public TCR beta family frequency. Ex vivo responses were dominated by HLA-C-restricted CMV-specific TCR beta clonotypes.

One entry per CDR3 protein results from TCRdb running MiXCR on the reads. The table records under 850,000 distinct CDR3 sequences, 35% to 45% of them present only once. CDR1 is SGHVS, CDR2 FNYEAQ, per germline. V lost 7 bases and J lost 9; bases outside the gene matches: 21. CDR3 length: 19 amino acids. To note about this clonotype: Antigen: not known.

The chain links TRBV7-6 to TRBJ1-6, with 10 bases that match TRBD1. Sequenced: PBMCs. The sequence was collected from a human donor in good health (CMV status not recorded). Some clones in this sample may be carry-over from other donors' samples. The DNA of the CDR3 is TGTGCCAGCACCTTTTTAGGCGTCGCCGGGACAGGGGAGAGTTCACCCCTCCACTTT. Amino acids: CASTFLGVAGTGESSPLHF.